The T cell receptor (beta chain) described here comes from a study of blood T cells in healthy people across ages. Alongside a J-beta primer mix, a sample-barcoded 5' primer served in a second PCR lasting about 7 to 12 cycles. One entry per CDR3 protein, called by TCRdb with MiXCR from the 5' RACE reads. This table holds around 500,000 distinct CDR3 sequences, about 27% found once. Germline CDR1 is SGHRS and CDR2 is YFSETQ. The CDR3 has 15 amino acids. The V end was cut by 4 bases, the J end by 2 bases, with 15 bases between. The sample also formed part of further work on T cells of mothers and their children. From that second work: Samples were obtained from a few healthy Caucasian mothers and their six children.

V and J are TRBV5-1 and TRBJ2-5; D tentatively reads TRBD1 or TRBD2 (5 bases each). Input material: blood. This TCR was recovered from a boy aged 2 to 10 in good health. Written as DNA, the CDR3 is TGCGCCAGCAGCGCATTCGAGAGGGGACAAGAGACCCAGTACTTC. It translates to CASSAFERGQETQYF.